These 5 T cell receptor beta chains originate from one sample sequenced in a study of OX40 agonist ivuxolimab in advanced cancers. Sequencing used immunoSEQ multiplex PCR; TCRdb keeps in-frame clones, though not all of them. The table lists 50,000 to 65,000 clones, 70% to 90% of them singletons. Sequences were derived from CD4+ or CD8+ T cells sorted from blood, sampled in a trial of the OX40 agonist ivuxolimab. The receptors derive from an adult with an advanced solid tumor such as melanoma, head and neck, liver or kidney cancer.

The V call is TRBV5-6, the J call TRBJ1-2; D is unclear. V shed 2 bases and J shed 5 bases, with 10 bases lying between them. The germline CDR1 and CDR2 sequences are SGHDT and YYEEEE. The CDR3 runs 13 residues. CDR3 nucleotide sequence: TGTGCCAGCAGCTTAGTAAGGAAATATGGCTACACCTTC. Amino acid sequence: CASSLVRKYGYTF.

This clone has just a few counts. The J gene is TRBJ1-2, the V gene TRBV7-8; tentatively, D is TRBD1 (6 bases). The ends were cut back, 5 bases at V and 4 bases at J, with 11 bases in the middle. The CDR3 has 13 amino acids. The germline V gene has CDR1 SGHVS and CDR2 FQNEAQ. The CDR3 sequence: CASSATGGYGYTF. The CDR3 bases are TGTGCCAGCAGCGCGACAGGCGGCTATGGCTACACCTTC. Variable domain in full (rest from reference TRBV7-8 and TRBJ1-2): GAGVSQSPRYKVAKRGQDVALRCDPISGHVSLFWYQQALGQGPEFLTYFQNEAQLDKSGLPSDRFFAERPEGSVSTLKIQRTQQEDSAVYLCASSATGGYGYTFGSGTRLTVV.

The chain is built from TRBV18 and TRBJ1-1; TRBD1 aligns across 8 bases. The CDR3 is 13 amino acids. CDR1 KGHSH and CDR2 LQKENI come from the germline V gene. Germline trimming cut 6 bases from V and 3 bases from J; bases unmatched to any gene: 3. The CDR3 DNA follows: TGTGCCAGCTCGGACAGGGTGGACACTGAAGCTTTCTTT. This gives the protein CASSDRVDTEAFF.

The chain joins TRBV28 to TRBJ1-5; tentatively, D is TRBD1 (6 bases). Trimming pared 8 bases from V and 0 bases from J, leaving 14 bases between. CDR1 is MDHEN and CDR2 is SYDVKM in the germline V gene. The CDR3 length is 15 residues. CDR3 amino acids: CASLPRTVSNQPQHF. CDR3 DNA sequence: TGTGCCAGCCTTCCTAGGACAGTTAGCAATCAGCCCCAGCATTTT.

The genes are TRBV29-1 and TRBJ2-1; the match to TRBD2 covers 9 bases. CDR3 length equals 12 residues. Germline values: CDR1 SQVTM, CDR2 ANQGSEA. The V gene end was trimmed by 0 bases and the J gene end by 13 bases; junction bases not matched to a gene: 4. CDR3 in amino acids: CSVEDRGRVQFF. CDR3 DNA sequence: TGCAGCGTTGAAGACCGCGGGAGGGTACAGTTCTTC.